Described below is a single T cell receptor (beta chain) sequence and its context. Its antigen is not known. The data stem from a study of identical twins. Overall study results and limits: Memory repertoires lacked the insertion deficit that abundant cord blood beta clonotypes showed.

The V end lost 6 bases, the J end lost 7 bases, and 16 bases lay between the germline ends. This CDR3 spans 13 amino acids. Unique molecular identifiers were in the cDNA, with template-switch universal primer binding. TCRdb independently ran MiXCR on the 5' RACE reads; one entry per CDR3 protein. The data show 400,000 to 550,000 distinct CDR3 sequences, more than 20% seen once. These sequences were also reported in another study, on T cells expressing NK-cell markers.

This TCR derives from a woman between 18 and 30 years old in good health. Sequencing was done on a sample of CD4+ T cells sorted from blood. This chain connects TRBV12-3 or TRBV12-4 to TRBJ2-7; maybe TRBD2 (6 bases). This CDR3 reads CASSELGRREQYF. CDR3 coding DNA: TGTGCCAGCAGCGAATTGGGGAGGAGGGAGCAGTACTTC.